This T cell receptor beta chain was recovered during a study of CD8 T cells in ankylosing spondylitis (dated by TCRdb to 2015 to 2018). The study in broad terms: T cell receptor beta repertoires were profiled in healthy donors and ankylosing spondylitis patients so that disease-linked TCR variants could be found. The whole study cohort included some 100 healthy donors and 20 to 25 ankylosing spondylitis patients. Peripheral blood samples were taken, and synovial fluid was additionally collected from ankylosing spondylitis patients. Points the paper makes about the study in general: Some of the motif variants had been reported before in the synovial fluid and blood of reactive arthritis patients, a finding that suggests common disease-initiation mechanisms. The disease-linked clones were reported as significantly enriched in matched synovial fluid samples from ankylosing spondylitis patients. In peripheral blood, the disease-linked clones were found at relatively low frequencies and had a CD8+ phenotype. A TCR beta motif of several highly homologous amino acid variants appeared characteristic of blood from ankylosing spondylitis patients.

TCRdb records Illumina HiSeq 2500 as the sequencer. TCR beta libraries were prepared by quantitative 5'-RACE with molecular barcodes. As for the authors' bioinformatics: A new computational method, built on a probabilistic model of VDJ rearrangement, was used to identify disease-linked TCR variants. TCRdb reprocessed the public reads (quality trimming at Q25 with fastp, clone calling with MiXCR) and kept in-frame beta chains. Entries are consolidated by CDR3 protein sequence, retaining the most common genes and DNA. These V and J calls derive from TCRdb rather than the authors' analysis. The sample records fewer than 350,000 distinct CDR3 sequences, around 10% of which are singletons. The top ten clones comprise more than 7% of the sample. This clonotype was picked up many times. Its target antigen remains unknown. Per-base qualities were not stored, and no clone one base away is much larger. Sequencing was done on a sample of blood, either unsorted or a sorted T cell fraction (not recorded which). This TCR derives from a female donor with ankylosing spondylitis or in good health (not recorded which).

The CDR3 here reads CSARGSLPLSGRINEQFF. The DNA sequence is as follows: TGCAGTGCTAGGGGATCCCTGCCCTTATCCGGGAGGATCAATGAGCAGTTCTTC. The chain employs TRBV20-1 and TRBJ2-1, with TRBD2 identical over 7 junction bases. V has 3 bases trimmed and J has 6 bases trimmed; junction bases matching no gene number 20. CDR1 and CDR2 (DFQATT, SNEGSKA) derive from the germline V gene (reference sequence). Its CDR3 holds 18 amino acids, cysteine through phenylalanine. Kept here is only the CDR3 DNA, which spans 54 bases and is read in frame from base 1.